This record covers a single T cell receptor beta chain. This receptor's antigen is unknown. At one of its ends the junction is not consistent with the germline gene, which may arise from a read error. Interpreted using the paper, the treatment or condition label stands for: allogeneic hematopoietic cell transplantation with graft depleted of TCRalphabeta T cells and CD19 B cells. TCRalphabeta/CD19-depleted allogeneic hematopoietic cell grafts were given to the transplant recipients, all of whom were children. Libraries were built with PCR. Sequencing took place on an Illumina HiSeq 2500. Molecular barcoding was employed in the preparation of TCR libraries, with unique molecular identifiers being used to normalize TCRbeta repertoire quantification. Through fastp at Q25 and MiXCR, TCRdb rebuilt clones from the public reads, retaining in-frame beta chains. Rows merge per CDR3 protein into single entries with the most common DNA and genes. For this sample the table gives 45,000 or so distinct CDR3 sequences, of which about 50% were detected only once. The ten largest account for under 40% of the sample.

The CDR3 spans 15 residues, from the cysteine through the phenylalanine. The CDR3 DNA has 45 bases and is translated from base 1. The germline V gene supplies CDR1 SNHLY and CDR2 FYNNEI. This entry is derived from a study of T-cell reconstitution after alpha-beta-depleted transplantation in children (TCRdb year 2016). Background for the entire study: T-cell immune reconstitution after TCRalphabeta/CD19-depleted allogeneic hematopoietic cell transplantation in children was quantitatively tracked in the study by means of TCR repertoire profiling. Paper-wide results and their limitations: In some patients, the high TCRbeta diversity seen at day 60 was put down to recipient T cells and intrathymic progenitors that had survived conditioning. The apparently early alphabetaT-cell count recovery about two months after transplant was reportedly dependent on only several hundred rapidly expanded clones derived from non-depleted graft cells. Over subsequent months, a decline in hyperexpanded clone frequencies was noted, and after one year, T-cell counts and TCRbeta diversity were mostly ascribed to newly produced T cells.

This sequence originates from a boy under two years old with SCID, due to receive a stem cell transplant. This sequence uses TRBV2 and TRBJ2-5, with TRBD1 tentatively as D gene (5 bases match). The sample here was peripheral blood, taken before TCRalphabeta/CD19-depleted stem cell transplant. The nucleotide sequence is TGTGCCAGCAGTGAACAGGGTACCCCCCAAGAGACCCGGTACTTC. Its protein reads: CASSEQGTPQETRYF.